The present entry profiles one T cell receptor (beta chain) with its context. Sequenced by immunoSEQ multiplex PCR; TCRdb stores in-frame clones only, minus some. Found here are roughly 26,000 clones, 89% of them singletons; the top ten hold roughly 17%. This CDR3 spans 14 amino acids. The V end lost 3 bases, the J end lost 0 bases, and 6 bases lay between the germline ends. Germline assignment: CDR1 MNHEY and CDR2 SMNVEV (reference sequence). The record originates from a study of T cell changes during pregnancy in multiple sclerosis. The V and J genes are TRBV27 and TRBJ1-5, with no clear D. Sequenced material: CD8+ T cells from peripheral blood mononuclear cells, taken in the second trimester of pregnancy. This TCR came from a female donor with multiple sclerosis, enrolled in a pregnancy study. For the CDR3, the DNA is TGTGCCAGCAGTTTGTACGGTAGCAATCAGCCCCAGCATTTT. Its protein is CASSLYGSNQPQHF.